Sequencing of this T cell receptor (beta chain) was carried out in a study of cytomegalovirus exposure and HLA in healthy donors. Study-wide background: An early data release held approximately 85 million unique TCRs from HLA-typed donors. The study's findings and limits: Earlier analysis looked at TCR beta V segments, and most were productive about 90% or about 30% of the time. HLA-A and HLA-B allele assignments for most subjects were reportedly predicted accurately using TCR beta sequences.

Trimming took 2 bases from V and 0 from J, leaving 8 bases between them. CDR1 and CDR2 from the germline V gene are SNHLY and FYNNEI. There are 14 residues in the CDR3. With regard to this clone: Its antigen is unidentified.

This PCR relied on a set of 60 Vbeta primers and 13 Jbeta primers. The assay was immunoSEQ multiplex PCR, and TCRdb's table has in-frame clones only and misses some. Of roughly 220,000 clones listed, approximately 81% are singletons. The V gene is TRBV2, the J gene TRBJ2-7; no definite D call. What was sequenced was PBMCs. The sequence derives from a man between 25 and 39 years old in good health and CMV-seronegative. The CDR3 DNA reads TGTGCCAGCAGTGAACAGGCACTCTCCTACGAGCAGTACTTC. Its protein is CASSEQALSYEQYF.